Listed below are T cell receptor beta chains from one sample, sequenced in a study of shared clonotypes between healthy human individuals. TCRdb's table, derived via immunoSEQ multiplex PCR, lists solely in-frame clones and lacks some. The top ten hold under 2% of the sample, which has around 750,000 clones, around 74% seen once. Specimen: memory CD4+ T cells sorted from blood. Receptors originate from a woman aged 25 to 39 in good health. CDR3s leave out the opening cysteine and the closing phenylalanine or tryptophan. The D gene is left open where the match is weak.

V	J	D	length	CDR3
TRBV5-4	TRBJ1-1	NA	13	ASSFTALENTEAF
TRBV11-2	TRBJ2-7	NA	11	ARGLLLVYEQY
TRBV29-1	TRBJ2-5	TRBD1	11	SDRTAGGATQY
TRBV7-2	TRBJ2-1	TRBD2	16	ASSLSLGREPRLDEQF
TRBV28	TRBJ2-3	TRBD2	12	ASTLSGGGYTQY
TRBV19	TRBJ1-1	TRBD1	14	ASSPSDRGRATEAF
TRBV27	TRBJ1-4	NA	12	ASSLSSSNEKLF
TRBV5-1	TRBJ2-2	NA	13	ASSLEVGAPGELF
TRBV28	TRBJ2-1	NA	11	ASIRGMWDEQF
TRBV7-2	TRBJ2-7	NA	13	ASSLAAGSSYEQY
TRBV6-1	TRBJ2-7	NA	10	ASSPRFHEQY
TRBV28	TRBJ1-1	TRBD1	11	ASSLRGLTEAF
TRBV5-1	TRBJ2-7	NA	10	ASSLLGYEQY
TRBV18	TRBJ1-1	NA	13	ASSPGVQTNTEAF
TRBV6-6	TRBJ1-1	TRBD1	12	ASSTQQGYTEAF
TRBV5-4	TRBJ1-4	NA	13	ASSLNGQYNEKLF
TRBV10-1	TRBJ2-1	TRBD2	13	ASSEQTSGSNEQF
TRBV7-8	TRBJ1-2	NA	10	ASSFNRGGYT
TRBV6-5	TRBJ1-2	NA	11	ASSYNQLDGYT
TRBV5-1	TRBJ1-3	NA	13	ASSFLSDSGNTIY
TRBV27	TRBJ1-2	TRBD1	11	ASRDRGPGGYT
TRBV19	TRBJ2-3	NA	13	ASSRGWKTADTQY
TRBV5-5	TRBJ2-3	NA	14	ASSLLSGLGADTQY
TRBV28	TRBJ2-7	NA	11	ASSSTVLNEQY
TRBV30	TRBJ1-2	NA	11	AWSAGSIYGYT
TRBV11-2	TRBJ1-4	TRBD1	12	ASSPRQGDEKLF
TRBV11-2	TRBJ1-3	NA	12	ASSLVSHGNTIY
TRBV9	TRBJ2-2	NA	11	ASSFRNTGELF
TRBV28	TRBJ1-1	NA	13	ASSFEGVMNTEAF
TRBV30	TRBJ1-5	NA	12	AWSLNRASQPQH
TRBV6-1	TRBJ1-3	NA	12	ASSDLGQQHTIY
TRBV5-1	TRBJ2-7	NA	11	ASSLETLYEQY
TRBV5-1	TRBJ1-6	TRBD1	13	ASSEGQGHGSPLH
TRBV4-2	TRBJ2-7	TRBD2	15	ASSLPKNSGRGYEQY
TRBV30	TRBJ1-1	NA	9	AWDYRPEAF
TRBV29-1	TRBJ2-5	NA	10	SVQGLGETQY
TRBV6-5	TRBJ2-7	NA	13	ASSYSREGAYEQY
TRBV29-1	TRBJ2-3	NA	12	SVYRDTSTDTQY
TRBV7-9	TRBJ2-1	TRBD2	13	ASSLLAGSYNEQF
TRBV28	TRBJ2-7	TRBD2	13	ASRPISGRSYEQY
TRBV2	TRBJ2-4	TRBD1	10	ASMGQGNIQY
TRBV5-1	TRBJ2-1	TRBD2	17	ASSLGGLAGGRSYNEQF
TRBV5-1	TRBJ1-5	NA	13	ASSPTSGGNQPQH
TRBV6-1	TRBJ1-5	NA	16	ASSGWAGKGYSNQPQH
TRBV6-1	TRBJ2-3	NA	11	ASSELGGDTQY
TRBV4-2	TRBJ2-5	TRBD1	12	ASSQIYRGETQY
TRBV19	TRBJ1-4	NA	11	ASRSESNEKLF
TRBV5-1	TRBJ2-3	TRBD2	14	ASSPAGISRGDTQY
TRBV10-3	TRBJ1-1	NA	13	AISAGMRRNTEAF
TRBV9	TRBJ2-5	NA	17	ASSATPRGGQQYQETQY
TRBV7-9	TRBJ2-7	TRBD2	12	ASSLVAGGREQY
TRBV11-2	TRBJ2-1	NA	11	ASSPDRRLEQF
TRBV28	TRBJ2-7	NA	12	ASRLPGEPYEQY
TRBV7-2	TRBJ2-1	TRBD2	13	ASSRLAGQYNEQF